These T cell receptor beta chains were read from a single sample in a study of shared clonotypes between healthy human individuals. Assay used: immunoSEQ multiplex PCR; TCRdb lists only in-frame clones, some missing. This sample has some 1 million clones, with about 74% found just once. Sequenced material: memory CD4+ T cells sorted from blood. These receptors all stem from a man aged 18 to 29 in good health. Each CDR3 is given with its conserved first and last residue. A D gene is named only where the DNA matches it firmly. Some rows have no size entry. The others give once, few or many, or a class for an expanded clone.

CDR3aa,CDR3nt,abundance,d_gene,len,v_gene,j_gene
CASSEGVGNSPLHF,TGTGCCAGCAGTGAGGGGGTCGGTAATTCACCCCTCCACTTT,few,-,14,TRBV2,TRBJ1-6
CASSQRRGLGETQYF,TGTGCCAGCAGCCAGAGGCGGGGGCTGGGAGAGACCCAGTACTTC,-,-,15,TRBV4-2,TRBJ2-5
CASSLGASGPYEQYF,TGTGCCAGCAGTTTAGGGGCTAGCGGTCCCTACGAGCAGTACTTC,-,TRBD2,15,TRBV6-1,TRBJ2-7
CASSPGEGINEKLFF,TGCGCCAGCAGCCCTGGGGAGGGGATTAATGAAAAACTGTTTTTT,-,-,15,TRBV5-1,TRBJ1-4
CASSEPLGWGEETQYF,TGTGCCAGCAGTGAACCACTCGGTTGGGGGGAAGAGACCCAGTACTTC,-,-,16,TRBV25-1,TRBJ2-5
CASSLTGHLTQSEAFF,TGCGCCAGCAGCTTAACGGGCCACCTAACCCAATCTGAAGCTTTCTTT,-,-,16,TRBV5-1,TRBJ1-1
CASSNAGTGTDTQYF,TGTGCCAGCAGCAATGCCGGGACAGGGACAGATACGCAGTATTTT,-,TRBD1,15,TRBV7-9,TRBJ2-3
CATSSRDRGLDEQFF,TGTGCCACCAGCAGCCGGGACAGGGGGCTAGATGAGCAGTTCTTC,-,TRBD1,15,TRBV15,TRBJ2-1
CASTGRPQDRLAYEQYF,TGTGCCAGCACTGGACGCCCACAGGACAGGTTAGCCTACGAGCAGTACTTC,-,TRBD1,17,TRBV2,TRBJ2-7
CASSYSYGDTGELFF,TGTGCCAGCAGTTACTCTTACGGCGACACCGGGGAGCTGTTTTTT,-,-,15,TRBV6-6,TRBJ2-2
CASSESTPPYNEQFF,TGCGCCAGCAGTGAGTCCACTCCTCCCTACAATGAGCAGTTCTTC,-,-,15,TRBV10-1,TRBJ2-1
CASSREGGSATEAFF,TGTGCCAGCAGCCGCGAGGGGGGCAGTGCCACTGAAGCTTTCTTT,-,-,15,TRBV6-6,TRBJ1-1
CASSLGIQGANTGELFF,TGTGCCAGCAGCTTGGGGATACAGGGTGCGAACACCGGGGAGCTGTTTTTT,-,-,17,TRBV5-6,TRBJ2-2
CAWSNLRGGREKITEAFF,TGTGCCTGGAGTAACCTCAGGGGGGGACGAGAAAAGATCACTGAAGCTTTCTTT,-,TRBD1,18,TRBV30,TRBJ1-1
CASSYSGQGYEQYF,TGTGCCAGCAGTTACTCGGGACAGGGGTACGAGCAGTACTTC,-,TRBD1,14,TRBV6-5,TRBJ2-7
CSVEKVGLSYNEQFF,TGCAGCGTTGAGAAGGTTGGGCTCTCCTACAATGAGCAGTTCTTC,many,-,15,TRBV29-1,TRBJ2-1
CASNLPGTVGTEAFF,TGTGCCAGCAACCTGCCGGGGACGGTTGGTACTGAAGCTTTCTTT,-,-,15,TRBV28,TRBJ1-1
CASSPSRGGNTIYF,TGTGCCAGCAGCCCGTCCAGGGGTGGAAACACCATATATTTT,few,-,14,TRBV7-2,TRBJ1-3
CATVQGTARGETQYF,TGCGCCACAGTACAGGGAACCGCGCGGGGAGAGACCCAGTACTTC,-,-,15,TRBV5-1,TRBJ2-5
CATSKGQGGEKLFF,TGTGCCACCTCAAAGGGACAGGGAGGTGAAAAACTGTTTTTT,-,TRBD1,14,TRBV2,TRBJ1-4
CASSVGDTQYF,TGTGCCAGCAGTGTAGGAGATACGCAGTATTTT,few,-,11,TRBV2,TRBJ2-3
CASSSRGSGSSTDTQYF,TGTGCCAGCAGCTCCCGGGGTAGCGGGAGCTCGACAGATACGCAGTATTTT,-,TRBD2,17,TRBV9,TRBJ2-3
CASSLAGERQFF,TGTGCCAGCAGCTTGGCAGGGGAGCGGCAGTTCTTC,once,-,12,TRBV5-4,TRBJ2-1
CASSPRGNTGELFF,TGTGCCAGCAGCCCCAGGGGGAACACCGGGGAGCTGTTTTTT,-,-,14,TRBV7-9,TRBJ2-2
CASSFPTSGHEQYF,TGTGCCAGCAGCTTTCCGACTAGCGGGCACGAGCAGTACTTC,-,TRBD2,14,TRBV7-2,TRBJ2-7
CASSSGQGLAKNIQYF,TGCGCCAGCAGCTCGGGACAGGGGCTAGCCAAAAACATTCAGTACTTC,-,TRBD1,16,TRBV5-1,TRBJ2-4
CASSPTAGYGYTF,TGTGCCAGCAGTCCTACGGCGGGGTATGGCTACACCTTC,-,-,13,TRBV28,TRBJ1-2
CASRADRAGANVLTF,TGTGCCAGCAGAGCCGACAGGGCTGGGGCCAACGTCCTGACTTTC,once,TRBD1,15,TRBV2,TRBJ2-6
CASSPELGTQYF,TGTGCCAGCAGCCCCGAGTTAGGGACCCAGTACTTC,once,-,12,TRBV6-5,TRBJ2-5
CASRKGGLNTEAFF,TGTGCCAGCAGGAAGGGGGGATTGAACACTGAAGCTTTCTTT,-,-,14,TRBV7-3,TRBJ1-1
CASSLPTVREQFF,TGTGCCAGCAGCTTGCCTACAGTGCGAGAGCAGTTCTTC,-,-,13,TRBV7-9,TRBJ2-1
CASSKGQGLDYGYTF,TGTGCCAGCAGCAAGGGACAGGGTTTGGACTATGGCTACACCTTC,-,TRBD1,15,TRBV7-9,TRBJ1-2
CASSLGSSSGNTIYF,TGTGCCAGCAGCTTGGGCAGCAGCTCTGGAAACACCATATATTTT,once,-,15,TRBV11-2,TRBJ1-3
CASSRQGFGSYEQYF,TGTGCCAGCAGTCGACAGGGTTTTGGCTCCTACGAGCAGTACTTC,-,TRBD1,15,TRBV6-5,TRBJ2-7
CAWSVGTGTETQYF,TGTGCCTGGAGTGTGGGGACAGGGACCGAGACCCAGTACTTC,-,TRBD1,14,TRBV30,TRBJ2-5
CASSPAYNSPLHF,TGTGCCAGCTCACCTGCGTATAATTCACCCCTCCACTTT,few,-,13,TRBV18,TRBJ1-6
CASSIKGLAGTGELFF,TGTGCCAGTAGTATAAAAGGGCTAGCGGGGACCGGGGAGCTGTTTTTT,-,TRBD2,16,TRBV19,TRBJ2-2
CASRGDNIEAFF,TGCGCCAGCAGGGGGGACAACATTGAAGCTTTCTTT,-,-,12,TRBV5-1,TRBJ1-1
CASSQTSGGHIGSYNEQFF,TGTGCCAGCAGCCAAACTAGCGGGGGCCACATCGGCTCCTACAATGAGCAGTTCTTC,few,TRBD2,19,TRBV4-2,TRBJ2-1
CASSEVTEAFF,TGTGCCAGCAGTGAAGTCACTGAAGCTTTCTTT,-,-,11,TRBV2,TRBJ1-1
CASSPTQNEQFF,TGTGCCAGCAGCCCCACACAGAATGAGCAGTTCTTC,-,-,12,TRBV11-1,TRBJ2-1
CASSQTRGWGDTEAFF,TGTGCCAGCTCGCAGACCAGGGGTTGGGGGGACACTGAAGCTTTCTTT,-,-,16,TRBV18,TRBJ1-1
CASRFQVEAFF,TGTGCCAGCAGATTTCAGGTTGAAGCTTTCTTT,-,-,11,TRBV7-2,TRBJ1-1
CAWVVPPGNEQFF,TGTGCCTGGGTTGTACCCCCAGGGAATGAGCAGTTCTTC,-,-,13,TRBV30,TRBJ2-1
CASSGEWGAINSPLHF,TGTGCCAGCAGTGGTGAGTGGGGTGCAATTAATTCACCCCTCCACTTT,-,-,16,TRBV6-1,TRBJ1-6
CASSEGVRDWYEQYF,TGTGCCAGCAGTGAAGGGGTACGGGACTGGTACGAGCAGTACTTC,-,-,15,TRBV6-1,TRBJ2-7
CASGLFTGDADTQYF,TGTGCTAGTGGCCTCTTCACGGGGGACGCAGATACGCAGTATTTT,-,-,15,TRBV12-5,TRBJ2-3
CASRPTRYGYTF,TGTGCCAGCAGACCCACCCGATATGGCTACACCTTC,-,-,12,TRBV6-6,TRBJ1-2
CASRAERVGEKLFF,TGTGCCAGCAGGGCCGAAAGGGTGGGTGAAAAACTGTTTTTT,-,-,14,TRBV2,TRBJ1-4
CASSYNPFTDTQYF,TGTGCCAGCAGCTACAATCCATTCACAGATACGCAGTATTTT,-,-,14,TRBV11-2,TRBJ2-3
CASSSDRVETQYF,TGTGCCAGCAGTTCGGACAGGGTAGAGACCCAGTACTTC,-,TRBD1,13,TRBV28,TRBJ2-5
CASSLGQGTSGSYNEQFF,TGCGCCAGCAGCCTCGGACAGGGTACTAGCGGCTCCTACAATGAGCAGTTCTTC,-,-,18,TRBV5-1,TRBJ2-1
CASSLGRIPPREQYF,TGTGCCAGCAGCTTGGGCCGGATCCCCCCGAGGGAGCAGTACTTC,-,-,15,TRBV7-8,TRBJ2-7
CASSPIAVYNEQFF,TGTGCCAGCAGTCCTATAGCGGTGTACAATGAGCAGTTCTTC,few,-,14,TRBV27,TRBJ2-1